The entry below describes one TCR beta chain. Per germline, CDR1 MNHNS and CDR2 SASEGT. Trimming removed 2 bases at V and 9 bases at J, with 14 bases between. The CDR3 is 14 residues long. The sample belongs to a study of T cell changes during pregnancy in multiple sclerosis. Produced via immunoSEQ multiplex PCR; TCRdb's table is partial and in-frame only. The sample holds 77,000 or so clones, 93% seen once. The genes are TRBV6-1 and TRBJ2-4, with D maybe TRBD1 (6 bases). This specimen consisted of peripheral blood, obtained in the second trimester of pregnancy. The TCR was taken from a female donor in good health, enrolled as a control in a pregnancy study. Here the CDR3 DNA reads TGTGCCAGCAGTGAAAACAGGGCACGGGCCATTCAGTACTTC. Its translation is CASSENRARAIQYF.